The T cell receptor (beta chain) described here comes from a study of B cell selection in AIRE deficiency. Findings and limits, study-wide: With only TCRbeta sequenced, around 40% of shared healthy Treg sequences overlapped Tconv. Roughly 28% of healthy-donor shared Treg TCRbeta sequences appeared in patient Tconv cells.

Authors' processing steps: About 9.9x10^4 patient and about 130,000 healthy donor in-frame TCRbeta sequences came from conventional T cells. Clones were sequenced by immunoSEQ multiplex PCR, and TCRdb holds only the in-frame ones, with some missing. V and J calls and clone size follow that table, whereas D and trimming were derived from the DNA. Here the sample spans 20,000 to 25,000 clones, around 97% being singletons. CD4+CD127+ cells were sorted as the conventional CD4 T cells. Regarding this clone: As yet, its antigen is unknown.

This CDR3 contains 17 residues. Germline V lookup: CDR1 SGHVS, CDR2 FQNEAQ. J was trimmed by 6 bases and V by 5 bases; bases with no gene match: 13. The TCR sequence derives from a human donor with AIRE deficiency. The V call is TRBV7-8, the J call TRBJ2-3, with 11 bases matching TRBD1. Sequences were obtained from conventional CD4+ T cells sorted from PBMCs. The CDR3 reads CASSLVVGTGGMDTQYF. The CDR3 DNA follows: TGTGCCAGCAGCCTGGTAGTGGGGACAGGGGGTATGGATACGCAGTATTTT.